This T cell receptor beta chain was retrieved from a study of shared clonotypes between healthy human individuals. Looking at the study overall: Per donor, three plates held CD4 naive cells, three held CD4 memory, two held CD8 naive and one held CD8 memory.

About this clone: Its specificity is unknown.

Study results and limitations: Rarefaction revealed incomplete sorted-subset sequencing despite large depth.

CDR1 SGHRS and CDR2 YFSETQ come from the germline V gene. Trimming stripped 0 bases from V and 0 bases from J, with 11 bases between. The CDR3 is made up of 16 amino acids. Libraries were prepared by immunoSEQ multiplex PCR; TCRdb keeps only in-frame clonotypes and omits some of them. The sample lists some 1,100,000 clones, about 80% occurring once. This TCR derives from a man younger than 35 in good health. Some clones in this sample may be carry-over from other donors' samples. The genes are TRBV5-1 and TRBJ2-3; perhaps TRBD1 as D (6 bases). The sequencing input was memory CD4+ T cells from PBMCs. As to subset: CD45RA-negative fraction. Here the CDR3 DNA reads TGCGCCAGCAGCTTGGCCTGGGGGCTTAGCACAGATACGCAGTATTTT. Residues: CASSLAWGLSTDTQYF.